This paragraph reports one T cell receptor (beta chain). Its cognate antigen is unknown. The entry originates in a study of T-cell memory formation after mild COVID-19. TCRdb reprocessed the 5' RACE reads with MiXCR, giving one entry per CDR3 protein. The sample yields fewer than 95,000 distinct CDR3 sequences, about 16% seen once. Germline V gene sequence: CDR1 KGHDR, CDR2 SFDVKD. Unmatched junction bases numbered 4, after V lost 4 bases and J lost 4 bases. CDR3 length: 15 amino acids. Study-wide results and caveats: Unconfirmed was the SARS-CoV-2 specificity of second-wave clones that peaked on day 37. Researchers found some responding clones in pre-infection memory, a sign that cross-reactive memory joined.

The chain recombines TRBV24-1 with TRBJ2-5; 11 nucleotides agree with TRBD2. This receptor was obtained from a man younger than 35 who had mild COVID-19 (a few samples of this study predate the infection). Cell type and time point are not known. Material for sequencing was PBMCs or a T cell subset sorted from them (not recorded which). CDR3 residues: CATSESGTSGETQYF. In DNA, the CDR3 is TGTGCCACCAGTGAGTCCGGGACTAGCGGAGAGACCCAGTACTTC.